Sequencing of this T cell receptor (beta chain) was carried out in a study of T cell responses to AZD1222 COVID-19 vaccine. Study-level results: Clonal diversity may have been underestimated in mostly white British donors. Spike-specific TCR breadth and depth went up after people got two AZD1222 doses. Vaccine-associated CD4 TCRs spanned spike, dominant at 160-218 and 743-854.

A note on this clone: Its antigen is unidentified.

Here immunoSEQ multiplex PCR was the method, and the copy in TCRdb shows in-frame clones only, minus some. This sample yields over 60,000 clones, of which 87% are seen a single time; less than 25% belongs to the top ten. This material consisted of peripheral blood, taken on day 0 of AZD1222 vaccination. This clonotype was obtained from an adult in good health.

CDR3 in DNA: TGTGCCAGCAGTGTACAAAGGGGGCCCGAAAAACTGTTTTTT. This codes for CASSVQRGPEKLFF. The gene calls are TRBV2 and TRBJ1-4, with TRBD1 matching 7 bases. The J segment lost 8 bases and the V segment lost 4 bases, leaving 7 bases of the junction unmatched. Germline assignment: CDR1 SNHLY and CDR2 FYNNEI. The CDR3 has 14 residues.